The 16 T cell receptor beta chains in this list originate from one sample, sequenced in a study of blood T cells in healthy people across ages. A second about 7 to 12 cycle PCR used barcoded and J-beta primers. TCRdb re-analysed the 5' RACE reads in MiXCR, keeping a single row per CDR3 protein. The sample has about 780,000 distinct CDR3 sequences; roughly 46% are singletons. Sequences were obtained from blood. The receptors come from a man aged 80 or over in good health.

J is TRBJ2-5 and V is TRBV5-1, with 9 bases that match TRBD2. Germline CDR1 SGHRS, CDR2 YFSETQ. This CDR3 has 15 amino acids. V gave up 3 bases and J gave up 1 base; unmatched junction bases: 4. The CDR3 DNA follows: TGCGCCAGCAGCTCCGGACTAGCGTTCCAAGAGACCCAGTACTTC. Its protein is CASSSGLAFQETQYF. Full variable domain (missing parts from reference TRBV5-1 and TRBJ2-5): KAGVTQTPRYLIKTRGQQVTLSCSPISGHRSVSWYQQTPGQGLQFLFEYFSETQRNKGNFPGRFSGRQFSNSRSEMNVSTLELGDSALYLCASSSGLAFQETQYFGPGTRLLVL.

This sequence joins TRBV9 and TRBJ2-5; D is tentatively TRBD1 or TRBD2 (5 bases each). The CDR3 runs 14 residues. CDR1 is SGDLS, CDR2 YYNGEE, per germline. Trimming removed 0 bases from V and 5 bases from J, with 11 bases in between. This CDR3 reads CASSVVGAGETQYF. The DNA for the CDR3 is TGTGCCAGCAGCGTAGTCGGGGCCGGCGAGACCCAGTACTTC.

The chain couples TRBV6-4 to TRBJ1-1; D is ambiguous. Trimming cost V 9 bases and J 3 bases, with 2 bases left between them. CDR3 length: 9 residues. Per germline, CDR1 MRHNA and CDR2 SNTAGT. The CDR3 loop reads CARDTEAFF. CDR3 coding DNA: TGTGCCAGGGACACTGAAGCTTTCTTT.

About this clonotype itself: This may arise from a read error, as a much more abundant clone is one base away. The CDR3: CASSPAADRNEQYF. Written as DNA, the CDR3 is TGTGCCAGCAGCCCCGCCGCGGACAGGAACGAGCAGTACTTC. V is TRBV6-2 or TRBV6-3 and J is TRBJ2-7, with 7 bases lining up with TRBD1. Germline CDR1 and CDR2: MNHEY and SVGEGT. CDR3 length: 14 amino acids. V was pared by 6 bases and J by 5 bases, with 10 bases of the junction left unmatched.

J is TRBJ2-3 and V is TRBV27; tentatively, D is TRBD2 (6 bases). V was cut by 5 bases and J by 0 bases, with 18 bases left in between. CDR3 length: 17 residues. The V gene's germline CDR1 is MNHEY and CDR2 SMNVEV (reference sequence). In nucleotides, the CDR3 is TGTGCCAGCAGTAGGGCCCTTGTTGGGGGGAGCACAGATACGCAGTATTTT. It is translated as CASSRALVGGSTDTQYF.

The gene calls are TRBV5-6 and TRBJ2-5; 12 bases line up with TRBD2. The J segment lost 11 bases and the V segment lost 1 base, leaving 12 bases of the junction unmatched. The V gene's germline CDR1 is SGHDT and CDR2 YYEEEE. This CDR3 has 16 amino acids. CDR3 DNA: TGTGCCAGCAGCTTGCTCGGACTAGCGGGATCCAATGAGCAGTACTTC. Translated: CASSLLGLAGSNEQYF.

This clonotype was detected a few times. The chain is built from TRBV27 and TRBJ2-5; D might be TRBD2 (7 bases). Germline CDR1 and CDR2: MNHEY and SMNVEV (reference sequence). The V gene lost 5 bases and the J gene lost 5 bases, with 21 bases spanning the gap. CDR3 size: 16 residues. CDR3 sequence reads: CASSPSRGGGMETQYF. CDR3 nucleotide sequence: TGTGCCAGCAGTCCCTCGAGGGGGGGTGGAATGGAGACCCAGTACTTC.

This chain uses TRBV18 with TRBJ2-7; 7 bases line up with TRBD1. Trimming at V came to 2 bases and at J to 4 bases, leaving 5 bases not matched to a gene. This CDR3 has 14 residues. Germline CDR1 KGHSH, CDR2 LQKENI. The CDR3 loop is CASSPNRGGYEQYF. In nucleotides, the CDR3 is TGTGCCAGCTCACCAAACAGGGGTGGGTACGAGCAGTACTTC.

Ten or more counts support this clonotype. The chain has TRBV10-3 and TRBJ2-1; 12 bases are a match to TRBD2. J lost 9 bases, V lost 4 bases, and 7 bases had no gene match. The CDR3 sequence is 15 residues long. Germline CDR1 reads ENHRY; CDR2 reads SYGVKD. As DNA, the CDR3 is TGTGCCATCAGTGGACCTGGACTAGCGGGGATTGAGCAGTTCTTC. This gives the protein CAISGPGLAGIEQFF.

The chain has TRBV6-1 and TRBJ2-7; D not certain. Trimming cost V 5 bases and J 6 bases, with 17 bases left between them. The CDR3 loop spans 14 amino acids. Germline V gene data show CDR1 as MNHNS and CDR2 as SASEGT. In nucleotides, the CDR3 is TGTGCCAGCAGTCCAACGTCGTGGGGATCCGAGCAGTACTTC. Translated: CASSPTSWGSEQYF.

The rearrangement uses TRBV20-1 and TRBJ2-5; TRBD2 aligns across 13 bases. Germline V gene data show CDR1 as DFQATT and CDR2 as SNEGSKA (reference sequence). After removal of 5 bases from V and 5 bases from J, the junction contained 5 bases not matched to a gene. The length of the CDR3 is 14 residues. This chain's CDR3 is CSAPTSGRAETQYF. CDR3 bases: TGCAGTGCTCCAACTAGCGGGAGGGCCGAGACCCAGTACTTC.

CDR3 coding DNA: TGTGCCAGCAGCTTGGAAGGGACAGTAATTTACGAGCAGTACTTC. It specifies CASSLEGTVIYEQYF. The gene calls are TRBV5-5 and TRBJ2-7; 7 bases match TRBD1. The CDR3 extends over 15 amino acids. CDR1 and CDR2 from the germline V gene are SGHKS and YYEKEE (reference sequence). Unmatched junction bases numbered 7, after V lost 0 bases and J lost 4 bases. The full variable domain, completed using reference TRBV5-5 and TRBJ2-7, is DAGVTQSPTHLIKTRGQQVTLRCSPISGHKSVSWYQQVLGQGPQFIFQYYEKEERGRGNFPDRFSARQFPNYSSELNVNALLLGDSALYLCASSLEGTVIYEQYFGPGTRLTVT.

This clonotype has a handful of counts. The chain combines TRBV20-1 with TRBJ2-1; TRBD2 aligns across 11 bases. CDR3 length: 12 amino acids. V trimming: 3 bases; J trimming: 12 bases; junction bases outside the gene matches: 4. CDR1 DFQATT and CDR2 SNEGSKA come from the germline V gene (reference sequence). The CDR3 nucleotides are TGCAGTGCTAGCGGACTAGCGGGCCCGCAGTTCTTC. Translated: CSASGLAGPQFF.

The J gene is TRBJ2-7, the V gene TRBV10-3, with 9 bases that match TRBD1. Germline V gives CDR1 ENHRY, CDR2 SYGVKD. CDR3 length equals 14 residues. J gave up 6 bases and V 6 bases, and 9 bases lay outside the gene matches. CDR3 nucleotides: TGTGCCATCAGGGCCGGGACAGGGTTTTGCGAGCAGTACTTC. It translates to CAIRAGTGFCEQYF.

The rearrangement uses TRBV14 and TRBJ2-5, with 7 bases lining up with TRBD2. Germline V gene data show CDR1 as SGHDN and CDR2 as FVKESK. V shed 4 bases, J shed 4 bases, and the junction held 6 bases outside the gene matches. The CDR3 loop spans 14 amino acids. This chain's CDR3 is CASSLYTGGETQYF. In DNA form, the CDR3 reads TGTGCCAGCAGCCTCTACACGGGGGGAGAGACCCAGTACTTC. The full variable domain, with the rest looked up from reference TRBV14 and TRBJ2-5, is EAGVTQFPSHSVIEKGQTVTLRCDPISGHDNLYWYRRVMGKEIKFLLHFVKESKQDESGMPNNRFLAERTGGTYSTLKVQPAELEDSGVYFCASSLYTGGETQYFGPGTRLLVL.

There are many counts of this clonotype. The chain links TRBV7-2 to TRBJ2-7; the D gene could be TRBD1 or TRBD2 (5 bases each). The CDR3 is 14 amino acids. Germline V gives CDR1 SGHTA, CDR2 FQGNSA. Trimming stripped 1 base from V and 1 base from J, with 8 bases between. CDR3 DNA sequence: TGTGCCAGCAGCTTAGACAGGAGGTCCTACGAGCAGTACTTC. Translation gives CASSLDRRSYEQYF.